The subject of this entry is one T cell receptor beta chain. Its antigen is unidentified. This may be a read error: a much more frequent sequence differs by one nucleotide. The data stem from a study of T cells after yellow fever vaccination. Study at large: Low-cell-number fractions underwent preparation using SMART-Seq v4 Ultra Low Input.

TCRdb used MiXCR to reprocess the 5' RACE reads, holding one entry per CDR3 protein. The sample includes under 150,000 distinct CDR3 sequences, approximately 7.7% of them seen just once. Notes on the study in general: From the bulk population, abundant clonotypes could contaminate and appear within FACS-sorted repertoires. At approximately 95% for CD4 and over 80% for CD8, most primary-vaccination clones showed up again after the booster.

CDR3 length: 16 residues. J was trimmed by 5 bases and V by 1 base; bases with no gene match: 7. Germline V gene sequence: CDR1 SGHDN, CDR2 FVKESK. Sequenced here: CD4+ T cells sorted from PBMCs, sampled 5 days after the yellow fever booster vaccination. This clonotype originated in a man between 25 and 39 years old who received the YFV17D yellow fever vaccine. V usage is TRBV14 and J usage is TRBJ2-1, with 8 bases identical to TRBD2. The CDR3 reads CASSQGAGDSNNEQFF. CDR3 DNA: TGTGCCAGCAGCCAAGGAGCGGGAGACTCAAACAATGAGCAGTTCTTC.